Listed below are T cell receptor beta chains from one sample, sequenced in a study of vaccination and CD4 T cells after COVID-19. TCRdb analysed the PCR reads with MiXCR anew, one entry per CDR3 protein. The sample yields about 15,000 distinct CDR3 sequences, roughly 45% seen once. Which antigens these TCRs recognize remains unknown. The sample in question was CD4+ T cells from blood, cultured in vitro, obtained before SARS-CoV-2 vaccination. The receptor set was obtained from a human donor who received a COVID-19 vaccine. Both conserved end residues are part of each CDR3. Each record gives: J gene, D gene, V gene, clone size, CDR3 DNA, CDR3 protein. A D gene is named only where the DNA matches it firmly. Clone size is given for some rows only: seen once, a few or many times, or a class if the clone is expanded.

TRBJ2-3	TRBD2	TRBV6-2/TRBV6-3	-	TGTGCCAGCACGTTACTAGCGGGGGCCACAGATACGCAGTATTTT	CASTLLAGATDTQYF
TRBJ1-2	TRBD1	TRBV23-1	few	TGCGCCAGCATCGACAGGGGGCGAGATGGCTACACCTTC	CASIDRGRDGYTF
TRBJ2-6	TRBD1	TRBV6-2/TRBV6-3	-	TGTGCCAGCAGTTCGGCAGGGGGCAGGGGGTGGACAGTCGGGGCCAACGTCCTGACTTTC	CASSSAGGRGWTVGANVLTF
TRBJ2-5	TRBD1	TRBV24-1	few	TGTGCCACCAGGGGGCAGGGGGAAGAGACCCAGTACTTC	CATRGQGEETQYF
TRBJ1-2	TRBD1	TRBV29-1	once	TGCAGCGCCAGCAGGGGGGGAGTTAATGGCTACACCTTC	CSASRGGVNGYTF
TRBJ2-7	TRBD1	TRBV6-5	-	TGTGCCAGCAGTTACTCGAGTTTTCAGGGGGACGAGCAGTACTTC	CASSYSSFQGDEQYF
TRBJ2-1	-	TRBV20-1	-	TGCAGTGCTAGAGATATGGGGACATCTTCCCATGAGCAGTTCTTC	CSARDMGTSSHEQFF
TRBJ2-1	-	TRBV5-1	-	TGCGCCAGCAGCTTGGCCGGGACCCCCCGGGCGAATGAGCAGTTCTTC	CASSLAGTPRANEQFF
TRBJ2-5	-	TRBV30	few	TGTGCCTGGAGTCAGGGGATAAGGGAGACCCAGTACTTC	CAWSQGIRETQYF
TRBJ2-3	-	TRBV18	-	TGTGCCAGCTCACCTTTGGTCAACGGGGGCCGAACAGATACGCAGTATTTT	CASSPLVNGGRTDTQYF
TRBJ1-3	TRBD1	TRBV27	few	TGTGCCAGCAGTAACGGACAGGGGACCCCGTACTCTGGAAACACCATATATTTT	CASSNGQGTPYSGNTIYF
TRBJ2-3	TRBD2	TRBV12-3/TRBV12-4	few	TGTGCCAGCACCCAATCGGGACTAGGTCGCACAGATACGCAGTATTTT	CASTQSGLGRTDTQYF
TRBJ2-3	-	TRBV5-1	-	TGCGCCAGCAGCCTGGAGCCAGCGCAGCAAGATACGCAGTATTTT	CASSLEPAQQDTQYF
TRBJ2-7	-	TRBV18	-	TGTGCCAGCTCACCGGAAGGGGGCGAGCAGTACTTC	CASSPEGGEQYF
TRBJ2-5	-	TRBV20-1	few	TGCAGTGCTAGAGCCGGGGGGCTTCAAGAGACCCAGTACTTC	CSARAGGLQETQYF
TRBJ2-2	-	TRBV27	few	TGTGCCAGCAGTTTATACGGGGAGCTGTTTTTT	CASSLYGELFF
TRBJ2-1	-	TRBV6-5	-	TGTGCCAGCAGTTACTCCGTAGGGGCCTCCTACAATGAGCAGTTCTTC	CASSYSVGASYNEQFF
TRBJ2-1	-	TRBV6-5	-	TGTGCCAGCAGTTACCCCGATCAGGGCGGATTCTACAATGAGCAGTTCTTC	CASSYPDQGGFYNEQFF
TRBJ1-2	-	TRBV18	-	TGTGCCAGCTCACCTGGACAGAACCTCGTCTATGGCTACACCTTC	CASSPGQNLVYGYTF
TRBJ2-3	-	TRBV7-9	-	TGTGCCAGCAGCTTAGGTGTAGGGGGGACACACACAGATACGCAGTATTTT	CASSLGVGGTHTDTQYF
TRBJ1-1	-	TRBV7-3	-	TGTGCCAGCAGCTTAGGGGCCACTGAAGCTTTCTTT	CASSLGATEAFF
TRBJ1-5	-	TRBV19	-	TGTGCCAGTACCAGACAGGACCATCAGCCCCAGCATTTT	CASTRQDHQPQHF
TRBJ2-1	TRBD2	TRBV20-1	-	TGCAGTGCGGGCGGGGGGGCTCACAATGAGCAGTTCTTC	CSAGGGAHNEQFF
TRBJ1-2	-	TRBV20-1	few	TGCAGTGCTAGAGAGGAGGGCAGGGACTATGGCTACACCTTC	CSAREEGRDYGYTF
TRBJ2-3	-	TRBV20-1	-	TGCAGTGCTAGACTTAAGGGGTTCATCGCAGATACGCAGTATTTT	CSARLKGFIADTQYF
TRBJ2-2	-	TRBV19	-	TGTGCCAGTAGAGTTGGGGGGACCGACACCGGGGAGCTGTTTTTT	CASRVGGTDTGELFF
TRBJ2-2	TRBD1	TRBV2	-	TGTGCCAGCAGTGTGACAGGGACCGGGGAGCTGTTTTTT	CASSVTGTGELFF